This note documents a single TCR beta chain sequence. The data originate from a study of CD8 T cells in Susac syndrome. The CDR3 totals 15 residues. The germline CDR1 and CDR2 sequences are SQVTM and ANQGSEA. Losses at the gene ends were 7 bases for V and 4 bases for J; bases not matched to a gene: 15. RNA in amounts of about 0.5 to 1 ug was reverse transcribed with random hexamers. An immunoSEQ multiplex PCR generated amplified TCR beta CDR3 products spanning 54 Vbeta and 13 Jbeta. TCRdb re-derived calls from the immunoSEQ multiplex PCR reads in MiXCR, one entry per CDR3 protein. The table has about 150,000 distinct CDR3 sequences, around 95% seen once.

Material: CD8+ T cells from PBMCs. This receptor was identified in a human donor with multiple sclerosis. The chain carries TRBV29-1 and TRBJ1-2; 7 bases fit TRBD1. CDR3 region: CSAQGTANTGYGYTF. For the CDR3, the DNA is TGCAGCGCCCAAGGGACAGCTAATACGGGCTATGGCTACACCTTC.